This T cell receptor beta chain was recorded in a study of early T cells in non-severe SARS-CoV-2 infection. Study summary: The sequenced material was bulk RNA from unsorted whole blood, and its chains were unpaired.

The sample holds a few counts of this clonotype. TCRdb re-derived calls from the 5' RACE reads in MiXCR, one entry per CDR3 protein. The sample carries about 60,000 distinct CDR3 sequences, around 9.3% recorded once. The germline V gene encodes CDR1 LGHNA and CDR2 YNFKEQ. The V end was cut by 4 bases, the J end by 0 bases, with 10 bases between. There are 15 residues in the CDR3. The rearrangement links TRBV4-2 to TRBJ2-1; perhaps TRBD2 as D (6 bases). Sequencing was carried out using whole blood. The sequence was collected from an adult who was a healthcare worker with PCR-confirmed SARS-CoV-2 infection or an uninfected control (not recorded which). The CDR3 DNA follows: TGTGCCAGCAGCCTAGACGGGGGCTCCTACAATGAGCAGTTCTTC. Protein sequence: CASSLDGGSYNEQFF.